A single sample gave rise to the 26 T cell receptor beta chains below, sequenced in a study of blood T cell repertoires in COVID-19. TCRdb's table, derived via immunoSEQ multiplex PCR, lists solely in-frame clones and lacks some. This sample has some 460,000 clones, with 70% to 90% found just once. Sequencing was carried out using PBMCs or T cells enriched from blood (not recorded which). The origin of the receptors is a woman aged 18-30 years with acute COVID-19.

CDR3 sequence: CASSEQGATNEKLFF. In DNA, the CDR3 is TGTGCCAGCAGCGAACAGGGGGCAACTAATGAAAAACTGTTTTTT. This rearrangement joins TRBV7-2 to TRBJ1-4; the match to TRBD1 covers 8 bases. The junction had 2 bases not matched to a gene; V was cut back by 5 bases and J by 0 bases. The germline gives CDR1 SGHTA, CDR2 FQGNSA. CDR3 size: 15 residues. The full variable domain, its missing parts supplied by reference TRBV7-2 and TRBJ1-4, is GAGVSQSPSNKVTEKGKDVELRCDPISGHTALYWYRQSLGQGLEFLIYFQGNSAPDKSGLPSDRFSAERTGGSVSTLTIQRTQQEDSAVYLCASSEQGATNEKLFFGSGTQLSVL.

Note on this clone: This CDR3 is also generated by other DNA sequences in the sample. The chain combines TRBV11-2 with TRBJ1-1; D is uncertain. The V gene's germline CDR1 is SGHAT and CDR2 FQNNGV. The CDR3 consists of 13 residues. Trimming left V 1 base short and J 2 bases short, with 5 bases between. CDR3 bases: TGTGCCAGCAGCTTAGGAGCCAACACTGAAGCTTTCTTT. Translated: CASSLGANTEAFF.

The DNA for the CDR3 is TGTGCCAGTAGTATGCCCGGGACAGGGGTCACAGATACGCAGTATTTT. It codes for CASSMPGTGVTDTQYF. The rearrangement links TRBV19 to TRBJ2-3; 10 bases fit TRBD1. The V and J ends lost 3 bases and 2 bases, in that order; junction bases with no gene match: 5. Germline CDR1 reads LNHDA; CDR2 reads SQIVND (reference sequence). The CDR3 has 16 amino acids.

The rearrangement uses TRBV7-2 and TRBJ2-1, with a weak D call TRBD2 (7 bases). The CDR3 is made up of 15 amino acids. Trimming removed 6 bases from V and 7 bases from J, with 19 bases in between. Looked up from germline, CDR1 is SGHTA and CDR2 is FQGNSA. The CDR3 here is CASSKGGELGNEQFF. The CDR3 DNA sequence: TGTGCCAGCAGTAAAGGGGGGGAGCTGGGGAATGAGCAGTTCTTC.

CDR3 region: CASSYGRASGNTIYF. The CDR3 DNA reads as TGTGCCAGCAGTTACGGCAGGGCATCTGGAAACACCATATATTTT. This chain uses TRBV6-5 with TRBJ1-3; perhaps TRBD1 as D (5 bases). CDR1 and CDR2 (germline): MNHEY, SVGAGI. CDR3 size: 15 residues. Trimming shortened V by 2 bases and J by 1 base, and 9 bases separated the two germline ends.

This clone was seen a handful of times. The chain uses TRBV30 and TRBJ1-1; weak D call: TRBD1 (6 bases). CDR3 size: 14 residues. Germline loops: CDR1 GTSNPN, CDR2 SVGIG (reference sequence). V lost 4 bases, J lost 4 bases, and 16 bases lay in between. CDR3 residues: CAWTPGQIPTEAFF. DNA for the CDR3: TGTGCCTGGACCCCGGGACAAATTCCCACTGAAGCTTTCTTT.

The chain combines TRBV11-3 with TRBJ2-5; D perhaps matches TRBD2 (6 bases). V shed 2 bases and J shed 5 bases, with 15 bases lying between them. CDR1 and CDR2 (germline): SGHNT, YENEEA. The CDR3 runs to 15 residues. The CDR3 reads CASSLSGRGGETQYF. The CDR3 nucleotides read TGTGCCAGCAGCTTATCCGGGCGGGGTGGGGAGACCCAGTACTTC. The entire variable domain, with the rest obtained from reference TRBV11-3 and TRBJ2-5, is as follows: EAGVVQSPRYKIIEKKQPVAFWCNPISGHNTLYWYLQNLGQGPELLIRYENEEAVDDSQLPKDRFSAERLKGVDSTLKIQPAELGDSAVYLCASSLSGRGGETQYFGPGTRLLVL.

The rearrangement links TRBV7-8 to TRBJ1-4; TRBD1 is a possible D gene (5 bases). Trimming cost V 5 bases and J 4 bases, with 14 bases left between them. Germline CDR1 SGHVS, CDR2 FQNEAQ. This CDR3 is 15 amino acids long. CDR3 coding DNA: TGTGCCAGCAGCCCCCCGGGGGGTTTTAATGAAAAACTGTTTTTT. Its translation is CASSPPGGFNEKLFF. The full variable domain, rest sourced from reference TRBV7-8 and TRBJ1-4, is GAGVSQSPRYKVAKRGQDVALRCDPISGHVSLFWYQQALGQGPEFLTYFQNEAQLDKSGLPSDRFFAERPEGSVSTLKIQRTQQEDSAVYLCASSPPGGFNEKLFFGSGTQLSVL.

The chain carries TRBV2 and TRBJ2-7; 9 bases map to TRBD1. This CDR3 region has 15 residues. V was clipped by 6 bases and J by 4 bases; unmatched bases: 10. CDR1 is SNHLY and CDR2 is FYNNEI in the germline V gene. The CDR3 spells CASREPGQGLYEQYF. CDR3 nucleotides: TGTGCCAGCAGGGAGCCGGGACAGGGTTTGTACGAGCAGTACTTC.

This chain joins TRBV10-2 and TRBJ2-1; the match to TRBD1 covers 12 bases. The V gene end was trimmed by 7 bases and the J gene end by 3 bases; junction bases not matched to a gene: 7. Germline V gene lookup returns CDR1 WSHSY and CDR2 SAAADI. The CDR3 spans 16 residues. CDR3 DNA: TGCGCCAGCAATAATTGGGACAGGGGGCTCTACAATGAGCAGTTCTTC. Translation gives CASNNWDRGLYNEQFF.

This chain joins TRBV20-1 and TRBJ2-1; D is possibly TRBD1 (5 bases). The CDR3 runs to 12 residues. The V end was cut by 3 bases, the J end by 10 bases, with 13 bases between. Germline CDR1 is DFQATT and CDR2 is SNEGSKA (reference sequence). The DNA of the CDR3 is TGCAGTGCTAGTTTGGGGCATCCCGAGCAGTTCTTC. Encoded protein: CSASLGHPEQFF.

The V and J genes are TRBV29-1 and TRBJ2-5; perhaps TRBD1 as D (5 bases). V lost 0 bases, J lost 2 bases, and 13 bases lay in between. CDR3 size: 15 residues. The germline gives CDR1 SQVTM, CDR2 ANQGSEA. The CDR3 DNA reads as TGCAGCGTTGAAGATTGGTCCGGACAACAAGAGACCCAGTACTTC. Translation: CSVEDWSGQQETQYF.

The chain recombines TRBV7-2 with TRBJ1-2, with D possibly TRBD1 on 6 matching bases. The ends were cut back, 5 bases at V and 7 bases at J, with 14 bases in the middle. The germline gives CDR1 SGHTA, CDR2 FQGNSA. This CDR3 contains 13 residues. The DNA of the CDR3 is TGTGCCAGCAGCCAAGGACAGCTTCGTGGCTACACCTTC. Translating gives CASSQGQLRGYTF.

This clone has just one count. The rearrangement uses TRBV18 and TRBJ1-4, with no clear D. Germline V gene lookup returns CDR1 KGHSH and CDR2 LQKENI. The V end was cut by 5 bases, the J end by 7 bases, with 11 bases between. This CDR3 contains 13 residues. CDR3 sequence reads: CASSGIRGEKLFF. CDR3 nucleotides: TGTGCCAGCTCAGGCATACGTGGTGAAAAACTGTTTTTT.

This chain uses TRBV14 with TRBJ2-1; 7 bases map to TRBD2. In germline, CDR1 is SGHDN, CDR2 FVKESK. The CDR3 has 16 amino acids. V shed 2 bases and J 3 bases; nucleotides not matched to a gene: 7. The CDR3 sequence is CASSQQLAAFYNEQFF. For the CDR3, the DNA is TGTGCCAGCAGCCAACAGCTAGCGGCATTCTACAATGAGCAGTTCTTC.

The chain recombines TRBV5-1 with TRBJ1-6, with no clear D. The CDR3 runs to 16 residues. Germline V gives CDR1 SGHRS, CDR2 YFSETQ. The V end lost 4 bases, the J end lost 7 bases, and 18 bases lay between the germline ends. CDR3 DNA: TGCGCCAGCAGCCAGACCCCGCCACAGAACAATTCACCCCTCCACTTT. Translating it yields CASSQTPPQNNSPLHF.

This sequence joins TRBV5-6 and TRBJ2-3; D is unclear. V was shortened by 1 base and J by 6 bases, with 9 bases between the two germline ends. Germline V gene lookup returns CDR1 SGHDT and CDR2 YYEEEE. This CDR3 has 13 residues. CDR3 nucleotides: TGTGCCAGCAGCTTGAAACGAGGCGATACGCAGTATTTT. Protein sequence: CASSLKRGDTQYF.

The chain employs TRBV4-3 and TRBJ2-7, with 7 bases matching TRBD1. Germline loops: CDR1 LGHNA, CDR2 YSLEER. J gave up 4 bases and V 3 bases, and 9 bases lay outside the gene matches. The CDR3 spans 15 residues. The CDR3 nucleotides are TGCGCCAGCAGCCAGATTCGGGACAGCTATTACGAGCAGTACTTC. Protein: CASSQIRDSYYEQYF.

The chain carries TRBV27 and TRBJ2-5, with 7 bases identical to TRBD1. CDR3 length: 11 amino acids. CDR1 MNHEY and CDR2 SMNVEV come from the germline V gene (reference sequence). The J segment lost 3 bases and the V segment lost 8 bases, leaving 0 bases of the junction unmatched. DNA for the CDR3: TGTGCCAGCGGACAGGAAGAGACCCAGTACTTC. It is translated as CASGQEETQYF.

The chain is built from TRBV3-1 (or the pseudogene TRBV3-2) and TRBJ2-1; tentative D call: TRBD2 (6 bases). CDR1 and CDR2 (germline): LGHDT, YNNKEL (reference sequence). The CDR3 has 14 residues. V dropped 2 bases and J dropped 6 bases, with 11 bases sitting between them. The CDR3: CASSQNWRGNEQFF. CDR3 sequence (DNA): TGTGCCAGCAGCCAAAATTGGAGGGGCAATGAGCAGTTCTTC.

Of note for this clone: This sample also contains other DNA sequences that code for the same CDR3. The chain is built from TRBV4-1 and TRBJ1-2; possible D gene TRBD1, 6 bases. This CDR3 has 13 amino acids. The V gene's germline CDR1 is MGHRA and CDR2 YSYEKL. V shed 2 bases and J shed 2 bases, with 6 bases lying between them. The CDR3 is CASSQQGNYGYTF. CDR3 nucleotide sequence: TGCGCCAGCAGCCAACAGGGGAACTATGGCTACACCTTC.

The chain has TRBV6-6 and TRBJ2-2, with 9 bases matching TRBD1. With 8 bases clipped from V and 5 bases from J, the junction kept 3 bases outside the gene matches. The CDR3 runs 13 residues. In germline, CDR1 is MNHNY, CDR2 SVGAGI (reference sequence). CDR3 in amino acids: CASRTGVTGELFF. The CDR3 DNA reads TGTGCCAGCCGGACAGGGGTAACCGGGGAGCTGTTTTTT.

The chain uses TRBV27 and TRBJ2-7; 7 nucleotides line up with TRBD2. The CDR3 extends over 13 amino acids. Germline V CDR1 and CDR2: MNHEY, SMNVEV (reference sequence). V was pared by 6 bases and J by 1 base, with 3 bases of the junction left unmatched. The CDR3 here is CASSRGSSYEQYF. The CDR3 nucleotides are TGTGCCAGCAGCCGCGGGAGTTCCTACGAGCAGTACTTC.

This chain connects TRBV5-5 to TRBJ2-3; 7 bases line up with TRBD1. The CDR3 is 16 amino acids. V lost 4 bases and J lost 2; bases outside the gene matches: 10. The germline V gene has CDR1 SGHKS and CDR2 YYEKEE (reference sequence). The CDR3 DNA is TGTGCCAGCAGCGGACCCTGGGACAGCCTCACAGATACGCAGTATTTT. It codes for CASSGPWDSLTDTQYF.

There are a few counts of this clone. The V and J genes are TRBV7-2 and TRBJ2-5, with 8 nucleotides matching TRBD1. The germline gives CDR1 SGHTA, CDR2 FQGNSA. The CDR3 extends over 15 amino acids. V dropped 0 bases and J dropped 5; count of bases not matched to a gene: 5. CDR3 coding DNA: TGTGCCAGCAGCTTAGCGCCCAGGGGGCGTGAGACCCAGTACTTC. Its protein is CASSLAPRGRETQYF.

The rearrangement joins TRBV6-5 to TRBJ2-3, with TRBD2 identical over 8 bases. Germline V gene data show CDR1 as MNHEY and CDR2 as SVGAGI. J gave up 9 bases and V 4 bases, and 3 bases lay outside the gene matches. This CDR3 contains 12 residues. The CDR3 DNA reads as TGTGCCAGCAGTTTGGAGCGGGGGACGCAGTATTTT. Amino acid sequence: CASSLERGTQYF.